This TCR beta chain was profiled in a study of tumor and adjacent non-tumor tissue in lung cancer. The overall study: Some 4.2 million productive TCRbeta reads were obtained per sample on average. Study results and limitations: Tumor TCR diversity, when higher, was linked to shorter survival.

The library came from three nested PCR rounds adapted from ARM-PCR protocols. Using its own MiXCR run on the multiplex PCR reads, TCRdb lists one record per CDR3 protein. The table records more than 75,000 distinct CDR3 sequences, less than 85% of them present only once. RNA was extracted from bulk tissue without any cell sorting. The normal lung tissue was taken more than 3 cm from the tumor edge. Chemotherapy-naive patients with new lung cancer underwent thoracic surgery in China, August–late 2014. A note on this clonotype: Its antigen is undetermined. Sequence at one end of the junction differs from germline and may be a read error.

The CDR3 is 18 amino acids. Germline CDR1 reads MNHNS; CDR2 reads SASEGT. This clonotype originated in a man in his sixties with small cell lung cancer. The chain links TRBV6-1 to TRBJ2-3; possible D gene TRBD2, 6 bases. The sequencing input was distant non-tumor lung tissue. The CDR3 sequence: CACSSLGAGPLGSEQQYF. The DNA of the CDR3 is TGTGCCTGCAGTTCCCTAGGGGCGGGACCCTTGGGCTCGGAGCAGCAGTATTTT.